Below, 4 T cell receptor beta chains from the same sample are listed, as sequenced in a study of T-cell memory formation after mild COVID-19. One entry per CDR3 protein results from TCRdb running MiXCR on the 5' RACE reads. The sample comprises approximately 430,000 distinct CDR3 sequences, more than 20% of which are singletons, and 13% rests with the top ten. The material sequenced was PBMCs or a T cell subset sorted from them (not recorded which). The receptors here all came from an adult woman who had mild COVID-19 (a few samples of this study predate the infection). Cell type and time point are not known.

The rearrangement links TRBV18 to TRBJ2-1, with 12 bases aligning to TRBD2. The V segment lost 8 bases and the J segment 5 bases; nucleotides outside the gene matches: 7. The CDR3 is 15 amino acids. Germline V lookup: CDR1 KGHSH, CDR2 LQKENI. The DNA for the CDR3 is TGTGCCAGCAGCCCCGGACTAGCGGGGAACAATGAGCAGTTCTTC. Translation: CASSPGLAGNNEQFF.

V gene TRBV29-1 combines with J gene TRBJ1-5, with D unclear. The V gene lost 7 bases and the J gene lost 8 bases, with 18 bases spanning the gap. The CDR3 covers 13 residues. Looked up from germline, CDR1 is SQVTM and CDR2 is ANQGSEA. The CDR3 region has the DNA TGCAGCGCTAGGAGAGGGCCTAGTGAGCCCCAGCATTTT. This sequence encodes CSARRGPSEPQHF. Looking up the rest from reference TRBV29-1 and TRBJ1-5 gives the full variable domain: SAVISQKPSRDICQRGTSLTIQCQVDSQVTMMFWYRQQPGQSLTLIATANQGSEATYESGFVIDKFPISRPNLTFSTLTVSNMSPEDSSIYLCSARRGPSEPQHFGDGTRLSIL.

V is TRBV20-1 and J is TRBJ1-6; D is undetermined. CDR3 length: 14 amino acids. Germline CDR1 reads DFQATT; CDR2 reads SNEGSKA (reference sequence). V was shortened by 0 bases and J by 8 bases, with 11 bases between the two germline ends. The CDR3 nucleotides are TGCAGTGCTAGAGACAACCCGGGGTATTCACCCCTCCACTTT. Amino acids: CSARDNPGYSPLHF.

This CDR3 is CSAAVAGRSYEQYF. CDR3 in DNA: TGCAGTGCTGCGGTAGCGGGACGCTCCTACGAGCAGTACTTC. The chain employs TRBV20-1 and TRBJ2-7; 8 positions agree with TRBD2. This CDR3 has 14 amino acids. The J segment lost 0 bases and the V segment lost 5 bases, leaving 6 bases of the junction unmatched. Germline loops: CDR1 DFQATT, CDR2 SNEGSKA (reference sequence).